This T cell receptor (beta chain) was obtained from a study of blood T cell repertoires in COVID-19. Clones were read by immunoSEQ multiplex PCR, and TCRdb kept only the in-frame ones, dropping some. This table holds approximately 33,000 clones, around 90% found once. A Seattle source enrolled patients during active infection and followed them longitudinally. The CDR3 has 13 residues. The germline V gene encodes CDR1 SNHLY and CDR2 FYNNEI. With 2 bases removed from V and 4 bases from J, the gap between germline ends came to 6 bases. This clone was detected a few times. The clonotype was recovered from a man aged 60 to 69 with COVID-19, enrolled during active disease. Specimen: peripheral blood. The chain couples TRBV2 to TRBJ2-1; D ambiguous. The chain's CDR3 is CASSENTYNEQFF. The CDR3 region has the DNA TGTGCCAGCAGTGAAAATACTTACAATGAGCAGTTCTTC.